The sequence of this TCR beta chain was determined in a study of early T cells in non-severe SARS-CoV-2 infection. This CDR3 comprises 14 residues. Trimming cost V 2 bases and J 4 bases, with 11 bases left between them. Germline V gene data show CDR1 as MNHEY and CDR2 as SVGAGI. Many counts were recorded for this clonotype. MiXCR was run by TCRdb on the 5' RACE reads, yielding one entry per CDR3 protein. Altogether about 43,000 distinct CDR3 sequences are present, about 11% being singletons, with the ten largest covering roughly 10%. V is TRBV6-5 and J is TRBJ1-2; the D gene is possibly TRBD1 (5 bases). This receptor was taken from an adult who was a healthcare worker with PCR-confirmed SARS-CoV-2 infection or an uninfected control (not recorded which). Sequencing was carried out using whole blood. CDR3 DNA sequence: TGTGCCAGCAGTTACGCAGGGCGGGCCTATGGCTACACCTTC. It translates to CASSYAGRAYGYTF.